The text below deals with one T cell receptor beta chain. Its antigen is undetermined. This entry is derived from a study of cytomegalovirus exposure and HLA in healthy donors. CDR1 WSHSY and CDR2 SAAADI come from the germline V gene. Trimming stripped 3 bases from V and 5 bases from J, with 14 bases between. The CDR3 spans 14 residues. In the PCR, 60 Vbeta and 13 Jbeta primers were used. Sequenced by immunoSEQ multiplex PCR; TCRdb stores in-frame clones only, minus some. Counted here are approximately 200,000 clones, roughly 80% occurring once; the ten biggest clones make up 3% to 4%. Findings and limits, study-wide: In a later analysis, a missense DCLRE1C variant was linked to TCR beta V- and J-gene trimming. Other equally common chains were less clonally expanded than HLA-associated TCR beta chains, a later analysis showed.

Sequenced material: PBMCs. The rearrangement uses TRBV10-2 and TRBJ2-7, with D tentatively TRBD2 (8 bases). This clonotype was sampled from a woman in her twenties or thirties in good health and CMV-seropositive. This chain's CDR3 is CASSDRGRGDEQYF. The CDR3 DNA is TGCGCCAGCAGTGATAGGGGGCGGGGGGACGAGCAGTACTTC.